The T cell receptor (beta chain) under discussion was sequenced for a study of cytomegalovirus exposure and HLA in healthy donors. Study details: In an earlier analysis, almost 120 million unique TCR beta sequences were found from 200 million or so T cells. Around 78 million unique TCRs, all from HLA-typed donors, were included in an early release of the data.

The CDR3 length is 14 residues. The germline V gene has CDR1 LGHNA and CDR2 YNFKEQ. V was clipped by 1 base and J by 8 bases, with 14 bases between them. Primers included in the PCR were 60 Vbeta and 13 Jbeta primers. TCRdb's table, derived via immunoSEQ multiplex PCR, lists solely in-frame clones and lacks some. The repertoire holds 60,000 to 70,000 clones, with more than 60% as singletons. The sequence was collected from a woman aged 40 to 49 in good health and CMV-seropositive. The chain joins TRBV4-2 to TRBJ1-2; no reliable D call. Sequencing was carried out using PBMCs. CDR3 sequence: CASSQVGSSRGYTF. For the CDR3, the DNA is TGTGCCAGCAGCCAAGTGGGGAGCAGTCGGGGCTACACCTTC.